The rows below give T cell receptor beta chains drawn from one sample of a study of spatial heterogeneity in lung cancer. TCRdb recomputed calls from the 5' RACE reads with MiXCR, one row per CDR3 protein. The sample records 45,000 to 55,000 distinct CDR3 sequences, under 6% being singletons. Specimen: PBMCs, collected at surgery. The receptors were gathered from a male donor with early-stage non-small cell lung cancer. The CDR3 runs from the conserved cysteine through the conserved F or W. D genes are given only for firm matches. Expanded clones get a size class; other rows say once, few or many, or leave the size out.

size,J,V,D,DNA,CDR3
many,TRBJ2-3,TRBV20-1,NA,TGCAGTGGCCGGCGCGGCCCTGAGGCGGATACGCAGTATTTT,CSGRRGPEADTQYF
NA,TRBJ2-1,TRBV20-1,TRBD2,TGCAGTGCATTCGGGACTAGCGGGAGTCAGAATGAGCAGTTCTTC,CSAFGTSGSQNEQFF
many,TRBJ1-4,TRBV20-1,NA,TGCAGTGCCACAAAGGGTAATGAAAAACTGTTTTTT,CSATKGNEKLFF
many,TRBJ2-2,TRBV7-8,NA,TGTGCCAGCAGCCCCTGGGGACAGAACACCGGGGAGCTGTTTTTT,CASSPWGQNTGELFF
many,TRBJ2-3,TRBV4-1,TRBD1,TGCGCCAGCAGCCGACAGGGCCAACCACCAGATACGCAGTATTTT,CASSRQGQPPDTQYF
many,TRBJ2-7,TRBV6-5,NA,TGTGCCAGCAGTTACTCGAACGGCAGATCCTACGAGCAGTACTTC,CASSYSNGRSYEQYF
many,TRBJ2-3,TRBV6-1,NA,TGTGCCAGCAACGGGGCGGGGACAGATACGCAGTATTTT,CASNGAGTDTQYF
many,TRBJ2-1,TRBV20-1,TRBD2,TGCAGTGTTCTTCTAGCGGGACTCTACAATGAGCAGTTCTTC,CSVLLAGLYNEQFF
NA,TRBJ2-7,TRBV28,NA,TGTGCCAGCAACGCTCCGGGACTCCGCTCCTACGAGCAGTACTTC,CASNAPGLRSYEQYF
many,TRBJ2-1,TRBV11-2,TRBD2,TGTGCCAGCAGCCCCCCGGGACTAGCAACCTACAATGAGCAGTTCTTC,CASSPPGLATYNEQFF
medium-sized,TRBJ2-1,TRBV28,TRBD2,TGTGCCAGCAGTCCTAGGGCCCCTAGCGGGAACAATGAGCAGTTCTTC,CASSPRAPSGNNEQFF
NA,TRBJ2-7,TRBV19,TRBD1,TGTGCCAGCGGGACAGGGGATTGGTACGAGCAGTACTTC,CASGTGDWYEQYF
many,TRBJ2-4,TRBV28,NA,TGTGCCAGCAGTGCGGTATCCAAAAACATTCAGTACTTC,CASSAVSKNIQYF
many,TRBJ1-1,TRBV25-1,NA,TGTGCCAGCAAAGAGGGTTTTGAAGCTTTCTTT,CASKEGFEAFF
many,TRBJ2-5,TRBV28,TRBD1,TGTGCCAGCAGTTTAGACAGGGGCCAAGAGACCCAGTACTTC,CASSLDRGQETQYF
many,TRBJ2-3,TRBV20-1,TRBD2,TGCAGTGCATCAACTAGCGGGAGAACAGATACGCAGTATTTT,CSASTSGRTDTQYF
many,TRBJ1-5,TRBV20-1,TRBD1,TGCAGTGCTCCGGGACAGGGTGTGAGTAAGCCCCAGCATTTT,CSAPGQGVSKPQHF
many,TRBJ2-7,TRBV27,TRBD1,TGTGCCAGCAGTTTAATAGGACAGGGGGTCTACGAGCAGTACTTC,CASSLIGQGVYEQYF
many,TRBJ1-4,TRBV7-8,TRBD1,TGTGCCAGCAGCGCCGACGGGGGACAGGGAAATGAAAAACTGTTTTTT,CASSADGGQGNEKLFF
NA,TRBJ1-3,TRBV20-1,NA,TGCAGTGCTCAGAACCGGGACACGTACTCTGGAAACACCATATATTTT,CSAQNRDTYSGNTIYF
many,TRBJ1-2,TRBV6-5,TRBD1,TGTGCCAGCAGTAGGGGGACAGGGGCCAACTATGGCTACACCTTC,CASSRGTGANYGYTF
many,TRBJ2-7,TRBV3-1,TRBD1,TGTGCCAGCAGCCAATCCGGGGGGACAGGGAGCTCCTACGAGCAGTACTTC,CASSQSGGTGSSYEQYF
NA,TRBJ1-5,TRBV4-1,NA,TGCGCCAGCAGCCAAGAGGATAGCAATCAGCCCCAGCATTTT,CASSQEDSNQPQHF
many,TRBJ1-1,TRBV7-9,TRBD1,TGTGCCACCCGGGACAGGGGTTATGAAGCTTTCTTT,CATRDRGYEAFF
many,TRBJ2-7,TRBV7-3,NA,TGTGCCAGCAGCTTATGGGACACGAGGAGCTCCTACGAGCAGTACTTC,CASSLWDTRSSYEQYF
NA,TRBJ2-1,TRBV5-6,TRBD2,TGTGCCAGCACCATAGCGGGCCGTGACCTCTACAATGAGCAGTTCTTC,CASTIAGRDLYNEQFF
many,TRBJ2-7,TRBV20-1,NA,TGCAGTGCTTTCCTGACTGGCTACGAGCAGTACTTC,CSAFLTGYEQYF
few,TRBJ1-6,TRBV7-6,NA,TGTGCCAGCAGCTTAGCCGCCGGGAGGAATAATTCACCCCTCCACTTT,CASSLAAGRNNSPLHF
many,TRBJ2-3,TRBV7-9,TRBD2,TGTGCCAGCAGCTTCACGGCGGGAGGATCGGGAGATACGCAGTATTTT,CASSFTAGGSGDTQYF
NA,TRBJ2-7,TRBV5-1,NA,TGCGCCAGCAGTTCAGCCCTTGGGGACACCTACGAGCAGTACTTC,CASSSALGDTYEQYF
many,TRBJ2-1,TRBV24-1,TRBD2,TGTGCCACCAGTGAATTGACTAGCGGGAGGGAGGAGCAGTTCTTC,CATSELTSGREEQFF
many,TRBJ2-2,TRBV12-3/TRBV12-4,NA,TGTGCCAGCAGTTACACCGGGGAGCTGTTTTTT,CASSYTGELFF
many,TRBJ2-4,TRBV5-5,NA,TGTGCCAGCAGCTTGGTTAGTCGGGGCCTGCGGTACTTC,CASSLVSRGLRYF
NA,TRBJ2-1,TRBV20-1,NA,TGCAGTGCTCTAAAGTCGCCCGCGACGCAGTTCTTC,CSALKSPATQFF
many,TRBJ2-7,TRBV12-3/TRBV12-4,NA,TGTGCCAGCAGTTTCGACAGAAGCTCCTACGAGCAGTACTTC,CASSFDRSSYEQYF
many,TRBJ2-6,TRBV18,NA,TGTGCCAGCTCGGAGTCTGGGGCCAACGTCCTGACTTTC,CASSESGANVLTF
few,TRBJ2-7,TRBV19,NA,TGTGCCAGTAGGGTCCGGGACGGGTCCTACGAGCAGTACTTC,CASRVRDGSYEQYF
many,TRBJ2-5,TRBV20-1,TRBD2,TGCAGTGCCCCTAAGGGTACTAGCGGGAGAGGGACCCAGTACTTC,CSAPKGTSGRGTQYF
many,TRBJ2-4,TRBV28,TRBD1,TGTGCCAGCAGTCCCTCGGGCCAGGGGGACATTCAGTACTTC,CASSPSGQGDIQYF
few,TRBJ2-3,TRBV5-5,TRBD2,TGTGCCAGCAGCTTAAGCGGGGGTCCAGATACGCAGTATTTT,CASSLSGGPDTQYF
NA,TRBJ2-5,TRBV2,NA,TGTGCCAGCAGTGAAGCGAGGGGGGCGGGAGAGACCCAGTACTTC,CASSEARGAGETQYF
many,TRBJ2-7,TRBV7-2,TRBD1,TGTGCCAGCAGCTTAGGGCCAGGGGGCCGCTACGAGCAGTACTTC,CASSLGPGGRYEQYF
many,TRBJ1-4,TRBV9,NA,TGTGCCAGCAGCCCCCGACATTCCCTGGGTGAAAAACTGTTTTTT,CASSPRHSLGEKLFF
many,TRBJ2-6,TRBV14,NA,TGTGCCAGCAGCCAACCAGGGAAGGTCGGGCGGGTTGGCTCTGGGGCCAACGTCCTGACTTTC,CASSQPGKVGRVGSGANVLTF
many,TRBJ2-7,TRBV12-3/TRBV12-4,NA,TGTGCCAGCAGTTTAGAGTTGAGCGGATCCTACGAGCAGTACTTC,CASSLELSGSYEQYF
NA,TRBJ1-1,TRBV7-6,TRBD1,TGTGCCAGCAGCTTAGCGCGTGGACAGGGGGTGACTGAAGCTTTCTTT,CASSLARGQGVTEAFF
many,TRBJ2-3,TRBV7-2,TRBD2,TGTGCCAGCAGCGCCCGACTAGCGGGAGGGGCAGATACGCAGTATTTT,CASSARLAGGADTQYF
many,TRBJ2-3,TRBV29-1,NA,TGCAGCGTTGGAGGGCGAGGGAGCACAGATACGCAGTATTTT,CSVGGRGSTDTQYF
many,TRBJ2-5,TRBV20-1,TRBD2,TGCAGTGCTCGCGGGGGGAGGGAGACCCAGTACTTC,CSARGGRETQYF
few,TRBJ2-1,TRBV7-9,NA,TGTGCCAGCACCTCTTCCGGGACTGCCTCCTACAATGAGCAGTTCTTC,CASTSSGTASYNEQFF
NA,TRBJ2-1,TRBV5-6,NA,TGTGCCAGCAGCTCTAGTGGGCGTGAGCAGTTCTTC,CASSSSGREQFF